Listed below are T cell receptor beta chains from one sample, sequenced in a study of blood T cell repertoires in COVID-19. Using immunoSEQ multiplex PCR, the repertoire was profiled, and TCRdb retains in-frame clones only, with some absent. The table lists around 100,000 clones, around nine tenths of them singletons. Sequences were obtained from peripheral blood. The receptors derive from a man in his fifties in a cohort sampled during active COVID-19. The CDR3 runs from the conserved cysteine through the conserved F or W. A D gene is named only where the DNA matches it firmly. Clone size is given for some rows only: seen once, a few or many times, or a class if the clone is expanded.

CDR3 DNA: TGCGCCAGCTCCGGGCAGGGGGCATCGAACACCGGGGAGCTGTTTTTT
CDR3 protein: CASSGQGASNTGELFF
D gene: TRBD1
clone size: NA
V gene: TRBV5-1
J gene: TRBJ2-2

CDR3 DNA: TGCAGCGTTGGAGGGTTGGGCGGGGTTGGCTACACCTTC
CDR3 protein: CSVGGLGGVGYTF
D gene: NA
clone size: NA
V gene: TRBV29-1
J gene: TRBJ1-2

CDR3 DNA: TGTGCCAGCAGCCCCCCAGGGTGGGAGCAGTACTTC
CDR3 protein: CASSPPGWEQYF
D gene: NA
clone size: NA
V gene: TRBV11-3
J gene: TRBJ2-7

CDR3 DNA: TGTGCCAGCGAAGGACAGTCCTACAATGAGCAGTTCTTC
CDR3 protein: CASEGQSYNEQFF
D gene: NA
clone size: NA
V gene: TRBV19
J gene: TRBJ2-1

CDR3 DNA: TGCGCCAGCAGCCAACTCCGGGGGGTGGAGGAAAAACTGTTTTTT
CDR3 protein: CASSQLRGVEEKLFF
D gene: NA
clone size: NA
V gene: TRBV4-3
J gene: TRBJ1-4

CDR3 DNA: TGTGCCAGCAGCCAGGGGGCCCTCCGCACTGAAGCTTTCTTT
CDR3 protein: CASSQGALRTEAFF
D gene: NA
clone size: few
V gene: TRBV4-2
J gene: TRBJ1-1

CDR3 DNA: TGTGCCAGCAGTTTACTCCAGGGGGCGACTGGAAACACCATATATTTT
CDR3 protein: CASSLLQGATGNTIYF
D gene: TRBD1
clone size: NA
V gene: TRBV28
J gene: TRBJ1-3

CDR3 DNA: TGCGCCAGCAGCCCCGGTGGGACAGGGGGTCAGCCCCAGCATTTT
CDR3 protein: CASSPGGTGGQPQHF
D gene: TRBD1
clone size: NA
V gene: TRBV5-1
J gene: TRBJ1-5

CDR3 DNA: TGTGCCAGCAGCCAAGCGGGGGTAGAGACCCAGTACTTC
CDR3 protein: CASSQAGVETQYF
D gene: NA
clone size: NA
V gene: TRBV3-1/TRBV3-2
J gene: TRBJ2-5

CDR3 DNA: TGTGCCAGCAGTTACACCCGGACAGGCTACAATGAGCAGTTCTTC
CDR3 protein: CASSYTRTGYNEQFF
D gene: TRBD1
clone size: NA
V gene: TRBV27
J gene: TRBJ2-1

CDR3 DNA: TGCGCCAGCAGCTTTATACAGGGGTCTGAAGCTTTCTTT
CDR3 protein: CASSFIQGSEAFF
D gene: TRBD1
clone size: NA
V gene: TRBV5-1
J gene: TRBJ1-1

CDR3 DNA: TGTGCCAGCAGCTCCCGACAGGGGAAATCGGACTATGGCTACACCTTC
CDR3 protein: CASSSRQGKSDYGYTF
D gene: TRBD1
clone size: NA
V gene: TRBV7-9
J gene: TRBJ1-2

CDR3 DNA: TGTGCCAGCACCCTCGGGGGTAGTGGAAACACCATATATTTT
CDR3 protein: CASTLGGSGNTIYF
D gene: NA
clone size: NA
V gene: TRBV6-5
J gene: TRBJ1-3

CDR3 DNA: TGTGCCAGCAGCTTACCCGGAGTCGGAACGGGCACAGATACGCAGTATTTT
CDR3 protein: CASSLPGVGTGTDTQYF
D gene: NA
clone size: NA
V gene: TRBV5-6
J gene: TRBJ2-3